Below are 21 T cell receptor beta chains sequenced from a single sample in a study of cytomegalovirus exposure and HLA in healthy donors. The PCR ran on 60 Vbeta and 13 Jbeta primers. Repertoires were generated with immunoSEQ multiplex PCR, while TCRdb's copy carries only in-frame clones and drops some. The sample holds roughly 140,000 clones, over 75% seen once. The specimen was PBMCs. Receptors were obtained from a male donor in good health and CMV-seronegative.

The rearrangement links TRBV5-6 to TRBJ2-1; 7 positions agree with TRBD1. With 0 bases clipped from V and 11 bases from J, the junction kept 11 bases outside the gene matches. This CDR3 is 15 amino acids long. Per the germline V gene, CDR1 is SGHDT and CDR2 is YYEEEE. The CDR3 DNA sequence: TGTGCCAGCAGCTTGGTTCCCGGGACAGACCAAAAGCAGTTCTTC. It specifies CASSLVPGTDQKQFF.

The chain couples TRBV15 to TRBJ2-3; perhaps TRBD1 as D (7 bases). V was cut by 5 bases and J by 3 bases, with 12 bases left in between. The CDR3 is made up of 14 amino acids. CDR1 and CDR2 from the germline V gene are LNHNV and YYDKDF (reference sequence). CDR3 sequence (DNA): TGTGCCACCAGCGGAGGGGGCTGGACAGATACGCAGTATTTT. Translated: CATSGGGWTDTQYF.

J is TRBJ2-5 and V is TRBV11-3; a weak D match, TRBD1 (6 bases). The germline gives CDR1 SGHNT, CDR2 YENEEA. This CDR3 has 13 amino acids. V was trimmed by 6 bases and J by 3 bases, leaving 11 bases between them. CDR3 DNA: TGTGCCAGCAGTTTACAGGGTGAAGAGACCCAGTACTTC. Translated: CASSLQGEETQYF.

The chain combines TRBV6-6 with TRBJ2-1; perhaps TRBD1 as D (5 bases). CDR1 is MNHNY, CDR2 SVGAGI, per germline (reference sequence). Trimming pared 0 bases from V and 0 bases from J, leaving 9 bases between. CDR3 length: 16 residues. The CDR3, as DNA: TGTGCCAGCAGTTACTCACGACAGAACTCCTACAATGAGCAGTTCTTC. This encodes CASSYSRQNSYNEQFF.

The J gene is TRBJ2-1, the V gene TRBV10-3, with 13 positions matching TRBD2. This CDR3 contains 15 residues. The V and J ends lost 6 bases and 10 bases, in that order; junction bases with no gene match: 9. Germline V gives CDR1 ENHRY, CDR2 SYGVKD. CDR3 in amino acids: CAISLGLAGEGEQFF. CDR3 in DNA: TGTGCCATCAGCCTCGGACTAGCGGGAGAGGGGGAGCAGTTCTTC.

This chain connects TRBV5-1 to TRBJ2-5; 9 bases line up with TRBD2. V was pared by 4 bases and J by 4 bases, with 11 bases of the junction left unmatched. The CDR3 has 16 amino acids. The germline V gene encodes CDR1 SGHRS and CDR2 YFSETQ. Here the CDR3 reads CASSPGAGGQSETQYF. For the CDR3, the DNA is TGCGCCAGCAGCCCAGGAGCGGGGGGTCAGTCAGAGACCCAGTACTTC. Variable domain in full (rest from reference TRBV5-1 and TRBJ2-5): KAGVTQTPRYLIKTRGQQVTLSCSPISGHRSVSWYQQTPGQGLQFLFEYFSETQRNKGNFPGRFSGRQFSNSRSEMNVSTLELGDSALYLCASSPGAGGQSETQYFGPGTRLLVL.

The chain links TRBV4-3 to TRBJ2-5; a possible D gene is TRBD2 (5 bases). V was cut by 1 base and J by 9 bases, with 21 bases left in between. The CDR3 is 16 residues long. Per the germline V gene, CDR1 is LGHNA and CDR2 is YSLEER. The DNA of the CDR3 is TGCGCCAGCAGCCAAGCCCCCGCTAGCCAGAAAACGTCCCAGTACTTC. Translation: CASSQAPASQKTSQYF.

The V call is TRBV4-3, the J call TRBJ2-7; TRBD1 is a possible D gene (6 bases). Germline values: CDR1 LGHNA, CDR2 YSLEER. CDR3 length: 17 residues. Deletions cut 0 bases from V and 5 bases from J, with 20 bases between. The CDR3 sequence: CASSQDFRAGVSNEQYF. Here the CDR3 DNA reads TGCGCCAGCAGCCAAGATTTTAGGGCAGGGGTTTCCAACGAGCAGTACTTC.

The chain combines TRBV6-4 with TRBJ1-5, with D unresolved. Germline CDR1 is MRHNA and CDR2 is SNTAGT. This CDR3 has 13 residues. V gave up 9 bases and J gave up 5 bases, with 14 bases separating them. CDR3 DNA: TGTGCCAGTAAAGGGAGAACTGATCAGCCCCAGCATTTT. This codes for CASKGRTDQPQHF.

Only one count was recorded for this clone. The V call is TRBV10-3, the J call TRBJ2-7, with D hard to call. Germline loops: CDR1 ENHRY, CDR2 SYGVKD. The CDR3 is 13 residues long. Deletions cut 8 bases from V and 5 bases from J, with 16 bases between. The CDR3 spells CAIRVPALNEQYF. The CDR3 DNA is TGTGCCATCCGGGTTCCGGCCTTGAACGAGCAGTACTTC.

V and J are TRBV2 and TRBJ1-2; D is unresolved. CDR3 length equals 13 residues. V gave up 3 bases and J gave up 8 bases, with 13 bases separating them. Germline CDR1 is SNHLY and CDR2 is FYNNEI. The DNA of the CDR3 is TGTGCCAGCAGTGATCGGGGTCTCGGAGGCTACACCTTC. Protein sequence: CASSDRGLGGYTF.

The J gene is TRBJ2-1, the V gene TRBV5-1; perhaps TRBD2 as D (5 bases). Germline V gene data show CDR1 as SGHRS and CDR2 as YFSETQ. This CDR3 spans 14 amino acids. The V end lost 1 base, the J end lost 4 bases, and 9 bases lay between the germline ends. CDR3 bases: TGCGCCAGCAGCTTGAATAGCGCGTACAATGAGCAGTTCTTC. Its translation is CASSLNSAYNEQFF.

This clone was picked up one time. V gene TRBV6-5 combines with J gene TRBJ1-3; maybe TRBD1 (6 bases). The ends were cut back, 6 bases at V and 4 bases at J, with 16 bases in the middle. Germline V gene sequence: CDR1 MNHEY, CDR2 SVGAGI. The CDR3 is made up of 15 amino acids. CDR3 sequence (DNA): TGTGCCAGCAGGAGATCCCGACAGGAAGGAAACACCATATATTTT. Translation gives CASRRSRQEGNTIYF.

In regard to this clone: The sample holds other DNA sequences that translate to the same CDR3. The rearrangement uses TRBV4-2 and TRBJ2-2; TRBD2 matches at 8 bases. CDR1 and CDR2 from the germline V gene are LGHNA and YNFKEQ. CDR3 size: 15 residues. V trimming: 4 bases; J trimming: 4 bases; junction bases outside the gene matches: 5. CDR3 residues: CASSPGAGGTGELFF. The CDR3 bases are TGTGCCAGCAGCCCGGGGGCGGGAGGCACCGGGGAGCTGTTTTTT.

The rearrangement uses TRBV9 and TRBJ2-3; 7 nucleotides agree with TRBD2. Germline assignment: CDR1 SGDLS and CDR2 YYNGEE. The CDR3 totals 13 residues. Losses at the gene ends were 2 bases for V and 5 bases for J; bases not matched to a gene: 2. CDR3 residues: CASSVGGRDTQYF. The CDR3 DNA reads as TGTGCCAGCAGCGTGGGGGGGAGAGATACGCAGTATTTT.

The chain couples TRBV7-9 to TRBJ1-2, with unresolved D. Trimming stripped 6 bases from V and 4 bases from J, with 15 bases between. This CDR3 contains 14 residues. The V gene's germline CDR1 is SEHNR and CDR2 FQNEAQ (reference sequence). DNA for the CDR3: TGTGCCAGCAGAATTGGCGAGGGTATCTATGGCTACACCTTC. This gives the protein CASRIGEGIYGYTF.

V is TRBV19 and J is TRBJ1-2; D remains unclear. The germline gives CDR1 LNHDA, CDR2 SQIVND (reference sequence). CDR3 length: 11 residues. The V end was cut by 3 bases, the J end by 5 bases, with 4 bases between. CDR3 loop: CASSMTYGYTF. The CDR3 DNA sequence: TGTGCCAGTAGTATGACTTATGGCTACACCTTC.

The chain employs TRBV23-1 and TRBJ2-1; a weak D match, TRBD2 (5 bases). TRBV23-1 is marked as an open reading frame, function uncertain. The CDR3 is 17 residues long. The ends were cut back, 4 bases at V and 0 bases at J, with 16 bases in the middle. CDR3 DNA: TGCGCCAGCAGTCCAACAACTAGACTGGTCTCCTACAATGAGCAGTTCTTC. This gives the protein CASSPTTRLVSYNEQFF.

The genes are TRBV7-6 and TRBJ2-1; 14 bases are shared with TRBD2. CDR1 is SGHVS, CDR2 FNYEAQ, per germline. V was clipped by 10 bases and J by 6 bases; unmatched bases: 8. This CDR3 is 15 amino acids long. The CDR3 DNA sequence: TGTGCCACCTCTGTCGGGACTAGCGGGAGCAATGAGCAGTTCTTC. Translated: CATSVGTSGSNEQFF.

The CDR3 spells CASSLNTGSGTEAFF. CDR3 bases: TGCGCCAGCAGCCTAAACACGGGGAGCGGCACTGAAGCTTTCTTT. This sequence joins TRBV4-1 and TRBJ1-1; D gene ambiguous. V shed 4 bases and J shed 4 bases, with 16 bases lying between them. Germline V CDR1 and CDR2: MGHRA, YSYEKL. The CDR3 has 15 amino acids.

The genes are TRBV5-4 and TRBJ1-2; 8 bases match TRBD1. The CDR3 consists of 14 residues. After removal of 0 bases from V and 4 bases from J, the junction contained 2 bases not matched to a gene. Looked up from germline, CDR1 is SGHNT and CDR2 is YYREEE (reference sequence). The CDR3 DNA reads TGTGCCAGCAGCTTGGAACAGGGGGGCTATGGCTACACCTTC. Translated: CASSLEQGGYGYTF.